Shown below are 30 T cell receptor beta chains from a single sample sequenced in a study of blood T cell repertoires in COVID-19. Here immunoSEQ multiplex PCR was the method, and the copy in TCRdb shows in-frame clones only, minus some. The table lists around 18,000 clones, around 77% of them singletons. The material sequenced was peripheral blood. These receptors were taken from a man aged 65 to 85 with COVID-19, enrolled during active disease.

The table lists this clone with a few counts. The V call is TRBV15, the J call TRBJ2-7; D is ambiguous. Looked up from germline, CDR1 is LNHNV and CDR2 is YYDKDF (reference sequence). The CDR3 contains 13 residues. The germline V and J ends were trimmed by 1 base and 3 bases, with 7 bases remaining between them. This CDR3 reads CATSRARLYEQYF. In nucleotides, the CDR3 is TGTGCCACCAGCAGAGCTCGACTCTACGAGCAGTACTTC.

The chain couples TRBV7-2 to TRBJ2-7, with 8 nucleotides matching TRBD2. The CDR3 has 15 residues. Germline CDR1 is SGHTA and CDR2 is FQGNSA. Trimming took 6 bases from V and 0 from J; bases not matched to a gene: 7. The CDR3 region is CASRVAGGTSYEQYF. The CDR3 bases are TGTGCCAGCAGGGTGGCGGGGGGTACCTCCTACGAGCAGTACTTC.

This clone was recorded a few times. This chain joins TRBV5-1 and TRBJ2-1, with 10 bases fitting TRBD1. Per the germline V gene, CDR1 is SGHRS and CDR2 is YFSETQ. CDR3 length: 17 amino acids. The J segment lost 3 bases and the V segment lost 4 bases, leaving 10 bases of the junction unmatched. The CDR3 here is CASSQRGTGELYNEQFF. Here the CDR3 DNA reads TGCGCCAGCAGCCAGAGGGGGACAGGGGAACTCTACAATGAGCAGTTCTTC. The whole variable domain, remainder taken from reference TRBV5-1 and TRBJ2-1, is KAGVTQTPRYLIKTRGQQVTLSCSPISGHRSVSWYQQTPGQGLQFLFEYFSETQRNKGNFPGRFSGRQFSNSRSEMNVSTLELGDSALYLCASSQRGTGELYNEQFFGPGTRLTVL.

The chain couples TRBV4-1 to TRBJ2-7; D is ambiguous. Germline V gene data show CDR1 as MGHRA and CDR2 as YSYEKL. With 1 base removed from V and 0 bases from J, the gap between germline ends came to 10 bases. CDR3 length: 15 residues. Here the CDR3 DNA reads TGCGCCAGCAGCCAAGGTAGCCTGGGCTCCTACGAGCAGTACTTC. This codes for CASSQGSLGSYEQYF.

This clone was seen a single time. The V gene is TRBV5-1, the J gene TRBJ2-2; unclear D gene. V lost 0 bases, J lost 3 bases, and 6 bases lay in between. The CDR3 is 14 residues long. Per germline, CDR1 SGHRS and CDR2 YFSETQ. CDR3 region: CASSLVTDTGELFF. Written as DNA, the CDR3 is TGCGCCAGCAGCTTGGTCACGGACACCGGGGAGCTGTTTTTT.

CDR3 bases: TGTGCCAGTAGTATTAGACTCCTCTCTTTCCACAATGAGCAGTTCTTC. Amino acid sequence: CASSIRLLSFHNEQFF. V and J are TRBV19 and TRBJ2-1; D uncertain. Germline assignment: CDR1 LNHDA and CDR2 SQIVND (reference sequence). The length of the CDR3 is 16 residues. V was cut by 3 bases and J by 5 bases, with 17 bases left in between.

The CDR3 region is CASRPTSGGARETQYF. CDR3 DNA sequence: TGCGCCAGCAGGCCTACTAGCGGGGGGGCAAGGGAGACCCAGTACTTC. The rearrangement uses TRBV10-2 and TRBJ2-5, with TRBD2 matching over 13 bases. J was trimmed by 5 bases and V by 6 bases; bases with no gene match: 9. The CDR3 consists of 16 residues. The V gene's germline CDR1 is WSHSY and CDR2 SAAADI.

This clone was observed a few times. The chain couples TRBV28 to TRBJ1-1; tentative D call: TRBD1 (6 bases). Trimming removed 8 bases at V and 10 bases at J, with 23 bases between. CDR3 size: 14 residues. Germline-derived CDR1 and CDR2 are MDHEN and SYDVKM. DNA of the CDR3: TGTGCCAGCGGAAATACCCGGGACACCGAAAGAGCTTTCTTT. Protein: CASGNTRDTERAFF.

The V gene is TRBV30, the J gene TRBJ1-5; 7 positions match TRBD1. The CDR3 spans 13 residues. From germline, CDR1 is GTSNPN and CDR2 SVGIG (reference sequence). After removal of 3 bases from V and 6 bases from J, the junction contained 5 bases not matched to a gene. This CDR3 reads CAWSRGYSQPQHF. In nucleotides, the CDR3 is TGTGCCTGGAGCAGGGGGTATAGTCAGCCCCAGCATTTT.

The chain joins TRBV9 to TRBJ2-3; 12 nucleotides agree with TRBD2. CDR3 length: 18 residues. Per the germline V gene, CDR1 is SGDLS and CDR2 is YYNGEE. The ends lost 4 bases at V and 3 bases at J; junction bases unmatched: 12. CDR3 sequence reads: CASSTSGTSGGITDTQYF. As DNA, the CDR3 is TGTGCCAGCAGCACCAGTGGAACTAGCGGGGGGATAACAGATACGCAGTATTTT.

This chain connects TRBV7-2 to TRBJ2-2; TRBD1 might be the D (6 bases). V lost 2 bases and J 8 bases, leaving 15 bases between the germline ends. Germline V gene lookup returns CDR1 SGHTA and CDR2 FQGNSA. The CDR3 extends over 15 amino acids. This chain's CDR3 is CASSLSGRGRGELFF. CDR3 in DNA: TGTGCCAGCAGCTTATCGGGCAGGGGAAGGGGGGAGCTGTTTTTT.

This clone was recorded a few times. The V gene is TRBV7-3, the J gene TRBJ2-5; TRBD1 might be the D (5 bases). Germline V gene data show CDR1 as SGHTA and CDR2 as FQGTGA. This CDR3 is 15 amino acids long. The V and J ends lost 2 bases and 5 bases respectively, with 15 bases between them. As DNA, the CDR3 is TGTGCCAGCAGCTTACGGGTGGGGCTTGCGGAGACCCAGTACTTC. This gives the protein CASSLRVGLAETQYF.

This chain connects TRBV11-2 to TRBJ2-7; possibly TRBD1 for D (6 bases). The ends were cut back, 4 bases at V and 0 bases at J, with 13 bases in the middle. The germline V gene encodes CDR1 SGHAT and CDR2 FQNNGV. The length of the CDR3 is 15 residues. CDR3 DNA sequence: TGTGCCAGCAGCTGGACAGACGTAAGCTCCTACGAGCAGTACTTC. Protein product: CASSWTDVSSYEQYF. The full variable domain, in which reference TRBV11-2 and TRBJ2-7 provide the parts outside the CDR3, is EAGVAQSPRYKIIEKRQSVAFWCNPISGHATLYWYQQILGQGPKLLIQFQNNGVVDDSQLPKDRFSAERLKGVDSTLKIQPAKLEDSAVYLCASSWTDVSSYEQYFGPGTRLTVT.

This chain joins TRBV12-3 or TRBV12-4 and TRBJ2-1, with a tentative D call TRBD1 (5 bases). V shed 6 bases and J shed 8 bases, with 8 bases lying between them. This CDR3 comprises 11 residues. The CDR3 DNA reads as TGTGCCAGCAGATGGGGCCATGAGCAGTTCTTC. Its translation: CASRWGHEQFF.

V and J are TRBV28 and TRBJ1-1; D gene unclear. V was trimmed by 4 bases and J by 1 base, leaving 10 bases between them. This CDR3 comprises 14 residues. Looked up from germline, CDR1 is MDHEN and CDR2 is SYDVKM. The CDR3 coding sequence is TGTGCCAGCAGTTCCACAGCTAAGAACACTGAAGCTTTCTTT. This translates into CASSSTAKNTEAFF.

The chain carries TRBV7-2 and TRBJ2-2; no clear D gene. V lost 1 base and J 4 bases, leaving 7 bases between the germline ends. The CDR3 covers 14 residues. Germline assignment: CDR1 SGHTA and CDR2 FQGNSA. The CDR3 is CASSLGLPTGELFF. In nucleotides, the CDR3 is TGTGCCAGCAGCTTAGGGCTCCCCACCGGGGAGCTGTTTTTT.

J is TRBJ1-2 and V is TRBV28; 9 nucleotides agree with TRBD1. The trim removed 5 bases at V and 7 bases at J, leaving 11 bases unmatched. The CDR3 sequence is 15 residues long. The germline V gene encodes CDR1 MDHEN and CDR2 SYDVKM. The CDR3 nucleotides read TGTGCCAGCAGTCTACCTTTTGGGACAGGGTCTGGCTACACCTTC. Amino acid sequence: CASSLPFGTGSGYTF.

V usage is TRBV6-5 and J usage is TRBJ1-2; D ambiguous. The germline V gene has CDR1 MNHEY and CDR2 SVGAGI. The V end lost 6 bases, the J end lost 7 bases, and 15 bases lay between the germline ends. This CDR3 is built from 13 residues. CDR3 region: CASRTAGAGGYTF. CDR3 in DNA: TGTGCCAGCAGGACGGCGGGCGCGGGTGGCTACACCTTC.

The V gene is TRBV7-2, the J gene TRBJ2-5, with unresolved D. Trimming left V 0 bases short and J 5 bases short, with 7 bases between. Germline values: CDR1 SGHTA, CDR2 FQGNSA. This CDR3 spans 13 amino acids. The CDR3 DNA follows: TGTGCCAGCAGCTTAGCGCACGGGGAGACCCAGTACTTC. Translating gives CASSLAHGETQYF.

This clone was seen once. The chain carries TRBV18 and TRBJ2-1, with D possibly matching TRBD1 (6 bases). This CDR3 has 13 residues. V lost 2 bases, J lost 8 bases, and 10 bases lay in between. The germline gives CDR1 KGHSH, CDR2 LQKENI. Here the CDR3 reads CASSPYRDDEQFF. CDR3 DNA: TGTGCCAGCTCACCATACAGGGACGATGAGCAGTTCTTC.

The CDR3, as DNA: TGTGCCAGCAGCCAAGGGACTAGCGGGGGGTTTAATGAGCAGTTCTTC. Translating gives CASSQGTSGGFNEQFF. The chain uses TRBV7-6 and TRBJ2-1, with 15 bases lining up with TRBD2. The V gene's germline CDR1 is SGHVS and CDR2 FNYEAQ. The V and J ends lost 5 bases and 7 bases, in that order; junction bases with no gene match: 6. The CDR3 is made up of 16 amino acids.

The rearrangement uses TRBV29-1 and TRBJ1-2; 8 nucleotides agree with TRBD1. The CDR3 extends over 14 amino acids. The junction had 11 bases not matched to a gene; V was cut back by 6 bases and J by 5 bases. The germline V gene has CDR1 SQVTM and CDR2 ANQGSEA. The CDR3 here is CSVKAGGEGYGYTF. CDR3 in DNA: TGCAGCGTCAAGGCAGGGGGCGAGGGGTATGGCTACACCTTC.

The CDR3 loop is CASSLESSYSNQPQHF. CDR3 nucleotides: TGTGCCAGCAGCTTAGAGTCCAGTTATAGCAATCAGCCCCAGCATTTT. V is TRBV7-9 and J is TRBJ1-5, with D unclear. The CDR3 runs to 16 residues. The germline V and J ends were trimmed by 1 base and 0 bases, with 10 bases remaining between them. The germline CDR1 and CDR2 sequences are SEHNR and FQNEAQ (reference sequence).

The chain recombines TRBV15 with TRBJ1-5; no reliable D call. Between the trimmed V and J ends, which lost 2 bases and 1 base, there was a span of 6 bases. Germline V gene sequence: CDR1 LNHNV, CDR2 YYDKDF (reference sequence). The CDR3 is 14 residues long. The chain's CDR3 is CATSRRLSNQPQHF. The CDR3 region has the DNA TGTGCCACCAGCAGACGTTTAAGCAATCAGCCCCAGCATTTT.

CDR3 sequence (DNA): TGTGCCAGCAGCCCCCGGGGTAGCGGGGACCCTATTTCAGATACGCAGTATTTT. Amino acids: CASSPRGSGDPISDTQYF. The gene calls are TRBV9 and TRBJ2-3; 8 bases fit TRBD2. Germline V lookup: CDR1 SGDLS, CDR2 YYNGEE. The CDR3 consists of 18 residues. V was pared by 4 bases and J by 4 bases, with 17 bases of the junction left unmatched.

This clone is medium-sized (0.01 to 0.1%) within its sample. V and J are TRBV19 and TRBJ1-5, with D unresolved. The length of the CDR3 is 13 residues. The ends were cut back, 3 bases at V and 10 bases at J, with 13 bases in the middle. From germline, CDR1 is LNHDA and CDR2 SQIVND (reference sequence). CDR3 sequence: CASSITFEAPQHF. For the CDR3, the DNA is TGTGCCAGTAGTATCACCTTCGAGGCCCCCCAGCATTTT.

The rearrangement uses TRBV5-1 and TRBJ2-2; 9 bases agree with TRBD1. J gave up 4 bases and V 4 bases, and 5 bases lay outside the gene matches. Per germline, CDR1 SGHRS and CDR2 YFSETQ. The CDR3 contains 15 residues. CDR3 coding DNA: TGCGCCAGCAGCATTGACAGGGGGAGCACCGGGGAGCTGTTTTTT. Protein sequence: CASSIDRGSTGELFF.

This clone occurred a few times. The J gene is TRBJ1-2, the V gene TRBV29-1; tentative D call: TRBD1 (5 bases). The CDR3 length is 13 residues. V was clipped by 6 bases and J by 6 bases, with 17 bases between them. Germline lookup yields CDR1 SQVTM and CDR2 ANQGSEA. CDR3: CSVASGQGNGYTF. The CDR3 DNA follows: TGCAGCGTGGCGTCAGGGCAGGGAAATGGCTACACCTTC.

This rearrangement joins TRBV28 to TRBJ1-4; D is undetermined. CDR3 length: 11 amino acids. The germline CDR1 and CDR2 sequences are MDHEN and SYDVKM. Trimming pared 5 bases from V and 8 bases from J, leaving 6 bases between. The CDR3 DNA reads as TGTGCCAGCAGTAATCAAGAAAAACTGTTTTTT. It yields the protein CASSNQEKLFF.

This chain connects TRBV6-1 to TRBJ1-2; 9 nucleotides agree with TRBD1. The V gene end was trimmed by 2 bases and the J gene end by 7 bases; junction bases not matched to a gene: 5. The V gene's germline CDR1 is MNHNS and CDR2 SASEGT. The CDR3 length is 14 residues. The CDR3 loop is CASSEPGQGGGYTF. The DNA for the CDR3 is TGTGCCAGCAGTGAACCGGGACAGGGTGGTGGCTACACCTTC.